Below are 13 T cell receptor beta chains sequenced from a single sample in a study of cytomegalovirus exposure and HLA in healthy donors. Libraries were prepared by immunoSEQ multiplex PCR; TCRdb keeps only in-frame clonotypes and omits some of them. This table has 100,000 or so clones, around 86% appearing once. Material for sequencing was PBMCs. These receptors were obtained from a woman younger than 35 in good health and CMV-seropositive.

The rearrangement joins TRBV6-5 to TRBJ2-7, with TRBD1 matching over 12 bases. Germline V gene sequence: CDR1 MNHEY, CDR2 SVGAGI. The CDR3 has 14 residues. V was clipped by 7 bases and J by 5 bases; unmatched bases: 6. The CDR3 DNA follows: TGTGCCAGCAAGTCGGGACAGGGGGCCAACGAGCAGTACTTC. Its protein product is CASKSGQGANEQYF.

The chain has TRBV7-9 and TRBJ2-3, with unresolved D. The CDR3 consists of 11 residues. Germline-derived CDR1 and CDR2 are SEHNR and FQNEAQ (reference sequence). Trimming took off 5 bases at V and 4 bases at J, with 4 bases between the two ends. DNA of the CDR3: TGTGCCAGCAGCCAGTCAGATACGCAGTATTTT. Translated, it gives CASSQSDTQYF.

The DNA for the CDR3 is TGTGCCAGTAGCCGACTAGCGGGGGGTTTGTACTTC. This gives the protein CASSRLAGGLYF. V and J are TRBV19 and TRBJ2-5, with 13 bases lining up with TRBD2. CDR1 LNHDA and CDR2 SQIVND come from the germline V gene (reference sequence). J was trimmed by 13 bases and V by 6 bases; bases with no gene match: 5. The CDR3 consists of 12 residues.

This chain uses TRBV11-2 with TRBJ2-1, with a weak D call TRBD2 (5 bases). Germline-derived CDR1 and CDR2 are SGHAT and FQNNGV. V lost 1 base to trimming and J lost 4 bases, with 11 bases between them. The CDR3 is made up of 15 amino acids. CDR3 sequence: CASSLVTGTYNEQFF. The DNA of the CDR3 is TGTGCCAGCAGCTTAGTAACGGGAACATACAATGAGCAGTTCTTC. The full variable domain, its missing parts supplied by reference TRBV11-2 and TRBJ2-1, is EAGVAQSPRYKIIEKRQSVAFWCNPISGHATLYWYQQILGQGPKLLIQFQNNGVVDDSQLPKDRFSAERLKGVDSTLKIQPAKLEDSAVYLCASSLVTGTYNEQFFGPGTRLTVL.

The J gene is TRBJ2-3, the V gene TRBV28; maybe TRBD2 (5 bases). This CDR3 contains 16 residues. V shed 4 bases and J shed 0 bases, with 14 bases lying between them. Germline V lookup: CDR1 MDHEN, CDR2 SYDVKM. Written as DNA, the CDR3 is TGTGCCAGCAGTTCCCCAGCGGAGTCTAGCACAGATACGCAGTATTTT. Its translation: CASSSPAESSTDTQYF. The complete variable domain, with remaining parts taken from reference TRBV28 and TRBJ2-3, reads DVKVTQSSRYLVKRTGEKVFLECVQDMDHENMFWYRQDPGLGLRLIYFSYDVKMKEKGDIPEGYSVSREKKERFSLILESASTNQTSMYLCASSSPAESSTDTQYFGPGTRLTVL.

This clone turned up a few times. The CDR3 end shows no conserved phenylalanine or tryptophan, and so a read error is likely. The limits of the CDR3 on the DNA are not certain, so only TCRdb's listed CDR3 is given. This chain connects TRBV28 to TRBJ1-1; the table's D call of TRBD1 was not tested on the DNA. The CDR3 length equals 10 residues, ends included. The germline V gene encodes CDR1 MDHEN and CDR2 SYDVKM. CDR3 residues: CASSFCTTPL.

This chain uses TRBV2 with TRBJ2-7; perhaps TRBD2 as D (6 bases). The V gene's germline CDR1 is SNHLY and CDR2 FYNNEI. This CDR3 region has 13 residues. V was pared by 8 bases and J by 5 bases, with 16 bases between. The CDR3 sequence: CASWGTGEDEQYF. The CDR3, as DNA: TGTGCCAGCTGGGGGACGGGGGAGGACGAGCAGTACTTC.

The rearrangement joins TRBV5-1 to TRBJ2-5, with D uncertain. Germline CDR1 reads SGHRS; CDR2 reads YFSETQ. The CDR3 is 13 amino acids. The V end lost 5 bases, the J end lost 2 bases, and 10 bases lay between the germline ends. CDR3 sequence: CASSLVGQETQYF. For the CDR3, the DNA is TGCGCCAGCAGTCTTGTCGGGCAAGAGACCCAGTACTTC.

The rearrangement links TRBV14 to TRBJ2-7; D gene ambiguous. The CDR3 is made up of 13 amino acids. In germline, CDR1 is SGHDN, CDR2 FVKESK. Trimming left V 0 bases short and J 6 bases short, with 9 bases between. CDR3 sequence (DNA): TGTGCCAGCAGCCAAGATCTCCCCGGCGAGCAGTACTTC. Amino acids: CASSQDLPGEQYF. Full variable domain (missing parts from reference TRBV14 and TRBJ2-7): EAGVTQFPSHSVIEKGQTVTLRCDPISGHDNLYWYRRVMGKEIKFLLHFVKESKQDESGMPNNRFLAERTGGTYSTLKVQPAELEDSGVYFCASSQDLPGEQYFGPGTRLTVT.

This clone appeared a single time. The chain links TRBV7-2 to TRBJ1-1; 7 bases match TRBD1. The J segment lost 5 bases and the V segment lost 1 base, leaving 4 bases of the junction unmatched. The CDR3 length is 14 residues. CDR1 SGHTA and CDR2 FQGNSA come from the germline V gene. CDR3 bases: TGTGCCAGCAGCTTAGAGGGGGCGTGGACTGAAGCTTTCTTT. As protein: CASSLEGAWTEAFF.

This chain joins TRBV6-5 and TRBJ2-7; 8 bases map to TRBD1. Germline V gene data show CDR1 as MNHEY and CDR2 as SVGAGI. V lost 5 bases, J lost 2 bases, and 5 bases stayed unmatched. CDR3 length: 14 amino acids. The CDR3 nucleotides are TGTGCCAGCAGTATCGGGACAGGAGCCTACGAGCAGTACTTC. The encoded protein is CASSIGTGAYEQYF.

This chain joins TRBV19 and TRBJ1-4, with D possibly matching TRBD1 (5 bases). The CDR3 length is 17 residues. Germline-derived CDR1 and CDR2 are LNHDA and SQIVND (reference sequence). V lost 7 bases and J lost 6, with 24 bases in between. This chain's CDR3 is CASTRPVGLGGDEKLFF. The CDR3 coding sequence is TGTGCCAGTACTCGGCCCGTGGGGCTCGGAGGGGATGAAAAACTGTTTTTT.

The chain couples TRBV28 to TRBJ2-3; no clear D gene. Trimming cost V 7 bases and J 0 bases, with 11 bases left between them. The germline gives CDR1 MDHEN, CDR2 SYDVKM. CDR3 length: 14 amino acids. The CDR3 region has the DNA TGTGCCAGCACCCCCGGGTCTAGCACAGATACGCAGTATTTT. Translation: CASTPGSSTDTQYF.